This TCR beta chain was retrieved from a study of blood T cell repertoires in COVID-19. Using immunoSEQ multiplex PCR, the repertoire was profiled, and TCRdb retains in-frame clones only, with some absent. Of 150,000 to 200,000 clones in the sample, more than 70% were seen once. The specimen was peripheral blood. The clonotype comes from a man aged 35-49 years with active or convalescent COVID-19.

This chain's CDR3 is CASSATSSDTEAFF. The CDR3, as DNA: TGTGCCAGCAGTGCGACTTCAAGCGACACTGAAGCTTTCTTT. The chain recombines TRBV6-6 with TRBJ1-1; D not resolved. With 5 bases removed from V and 3 bases from J, the gap between germline ends came to 13 bases. Germline V gene lookup returns CDR1 MNHNY and CDR2 SVGAGI (reference sequence). The CDR3 consists of 14 residues.